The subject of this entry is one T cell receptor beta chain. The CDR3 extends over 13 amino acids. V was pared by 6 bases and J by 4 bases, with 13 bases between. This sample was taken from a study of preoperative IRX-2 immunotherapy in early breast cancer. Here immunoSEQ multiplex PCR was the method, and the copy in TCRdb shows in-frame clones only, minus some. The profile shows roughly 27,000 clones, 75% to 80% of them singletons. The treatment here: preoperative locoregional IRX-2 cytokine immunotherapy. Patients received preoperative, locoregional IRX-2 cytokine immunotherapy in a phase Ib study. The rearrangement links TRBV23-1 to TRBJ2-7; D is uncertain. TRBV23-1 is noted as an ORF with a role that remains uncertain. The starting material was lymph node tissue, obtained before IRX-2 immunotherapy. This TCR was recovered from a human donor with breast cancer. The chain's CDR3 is CASSLGWGYEQYF. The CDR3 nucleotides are TGCGCCAGCAGCCTCGGGTGGGGTTACGAGCAGTACTTC.